These T cell receptor beta chains were read from a single sample in a study of shared clonotypes between healthy human individuals. The repertoire was sequenced with immunoSEQ multiplex PCR; TCRdb's copy has only in-frame clones and lacks some. Among more than 450,000 clones listed, 79% were seen once. The sample was PBMCs. Receptors originate from a middle-aged woman in good health. Some clones in this sample may be carry-over from other donors' samples. Each CDR3 is given without its conserved first and last residue. Fields, in order: V gene, J gene, CDR3 protein.

v_gene: TRBV4-3; j_gene: TRBJ2-7; CDR3aa: ASSQDLTGGPHYEQY
v_gene: TRBV11-2; j_gene: TRBJ2-3; CDR3aa: ASSFNSGAQTTQY
v_gene: TRBV28; j_gene: TRBJ2-7; CDR3aa: ASTPAGGLRLYEQY
v_gene: TRBV10-2; j_gene: TRBJ2-2; CDR3aa: ASKAPGTGELF
v_gene: TRBV30; j_gene: TRBJ2-5; CDR3aa: ASRDREETQY
v_gene: TRBV7-4; j_gene: TRBJ2-6; CDR3aa: ASSLTTQSRANVLT
v_gene: TRBV7-9; j_gene: TRBJ2-3; CDR3aa: ASSLGVSTDTQY
v_gene: TRBV28; j_gene: TRBJ1-2; CDR3aa: ASSPPGGVTNYGYT
v_gene: TRBV15; j_gene: TRBJ2-5; CDR3aa: ATSRDPPEVGGQETQY
v_gene: TRBV28; j_gene: TRBJ1-4; CDR3aa: ASQLGGSGNEKLF
v_gene: TRBV9; j_gene: TRBJ2-2; CDR3aa: ASTWGRTGELF
v_gene: TRBV7-9; j_gene: TRBJ2-1; CDR3aa: ASSVQAGGYNEQF
v_gene: TRBV11-2; j_gene: TRBJ1-5; CDR3aa: ASSLSSGQPQH
v_gene: TRBV2; j_gene: TRBJ2-7; CDR3aa: ASSEAEYISYEQY
v_gene: TRBV7-2; j_gene: TRBJ1-1; CDR3aa: ASSPRATEAF
v_gene: TRBV28; j_gene: TRBJ1-6; CDR3aa: ASSPGLAGSPLH
v_gene: TRBV7-2; j_gene: TRBJ2-5; CDR3aa: ASRQQGLAGETQY
v_gene: TRBV5-1; j_gene: TRBJ2-2; CDR3aa: ASSSHSAGGFSITSRSQLF
v_gene: TRBV5-5; j_gene: TRBJ2-7; CDR3aa: ASSLGLAGVSYEQY
v_gene: TRBV10-1; j_gene: TRBJ2-6; CDR3aa: ASSASGANVLT
v_gene: TRBV7-3; j_gene: TRBJ2-1; CDR3aa: ASSRQGDRDHEQF
v_gene: TRBV5-5; j_gene: TRBJ2-5; CDR3aa: ASSLPRGETQY
v_gene: TRBV6-5; j_gene: TRBJ2-1; CDR3aa: ASSYSPGQYNEQF
v_gene: TRBV4-3; j_gene: TRBJ1-2; CDR3aa: ASSQDGTGANYGYT
v_gene: TRBV7-2; j_gene: TRBJ1-3; CDR3aa: ASSLAGGFSGNTIY
v_gene: TRBV28; j_gene: TRBJ1-2; CDR3aa: ASSLGRRVEIYGYT
v_gene: TRBV27; j_gene: TRBJ1-2; CDR3aa: ASSFKPGFYGYT